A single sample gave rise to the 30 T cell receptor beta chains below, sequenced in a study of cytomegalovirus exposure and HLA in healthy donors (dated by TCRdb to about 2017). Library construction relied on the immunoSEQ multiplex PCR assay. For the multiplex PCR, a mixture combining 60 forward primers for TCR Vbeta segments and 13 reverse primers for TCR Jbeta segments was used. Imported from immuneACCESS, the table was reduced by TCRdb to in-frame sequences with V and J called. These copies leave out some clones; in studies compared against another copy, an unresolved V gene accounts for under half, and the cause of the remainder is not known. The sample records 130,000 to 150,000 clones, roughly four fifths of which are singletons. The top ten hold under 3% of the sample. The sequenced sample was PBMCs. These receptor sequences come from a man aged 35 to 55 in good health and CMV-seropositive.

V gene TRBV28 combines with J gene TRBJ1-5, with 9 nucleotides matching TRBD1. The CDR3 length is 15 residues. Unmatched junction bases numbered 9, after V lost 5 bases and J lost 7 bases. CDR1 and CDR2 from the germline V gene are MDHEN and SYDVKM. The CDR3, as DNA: TGTGCCAGCAGTGTGGGACAGGGTTTCAGGCAGCCCCAGCATTTT. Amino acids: CASSVGQGFRQPQHF.

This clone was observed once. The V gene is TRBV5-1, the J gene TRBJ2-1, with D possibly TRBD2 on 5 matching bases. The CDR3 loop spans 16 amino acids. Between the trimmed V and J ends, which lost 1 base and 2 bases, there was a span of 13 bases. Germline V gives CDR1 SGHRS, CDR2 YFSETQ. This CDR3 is CASSLYAGVTYNEQFF. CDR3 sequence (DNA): TGCGCCAGCAGCTTGTATGCCGGGGTGACCTACAATGAGCAGTTCTTC.

The chain's CDR3 is CASSYDGQGAGELFF. DNA for the CDR3: TGTGCCAGCAGCTATGATGGACAGGGGGCCGGGGAGCTGTTTTTT. The chain uses TRBV5-6 and TRBJ2-2, with 10 bases aligning to TRBD1. Germline V gene sequence: CDR1 SGHDT, CDR2 YYEEEE. This CDR3 has 15 residues. The V gene end was trimmed by 3 bases and the J gene end by 6 bases; junction bases not matched to a gene: 5.

The CDR3 sequence: CASSMLPFGTGGSYEQYF. CDR3 in DNA: TGCGCCAGCAGCATGTTGCCCTTTGGGACAGGGGGTTCCTACGAGCAGTACTTC. The chain employs TRBV5-1 and TRBJ2-7; TRBD1 agrees at 11 bases. After removal of 4 bases from V and 1 base from J, the junction contained 13 bases not matched to a gene. Germline CDR1 is SGHRS and CDR2 is YFSETQ. The CDR3 loop spans 18 amino acids.

The CDR3 protein is CASSLGGAYTGELFF. CDR3 nucleotide sequence: TGTGCCAGCAGTTTGGGGGGAGCATACACCGGGGAGCTGTTTTTT. The chain has TRBV28 and TRBJ2-2, with D possibly matching TRBD2 (6 bases). V lost 3 bases and J 3 bases, leaving 11 bases between the germline ends. Germline V CDR1 and CDR2: MDHEN, SYDVKM. The CDR3 sequence is 15 residues long.

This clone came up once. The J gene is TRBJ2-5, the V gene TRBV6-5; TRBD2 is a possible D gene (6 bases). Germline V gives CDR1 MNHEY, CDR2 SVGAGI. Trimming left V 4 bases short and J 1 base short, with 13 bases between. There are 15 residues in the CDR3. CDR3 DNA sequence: TGTGCCAGCAGTTTAATTACTAGCAGCCAAGAGACCCAGTACTTC. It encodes CASSLITSSQETQYF.

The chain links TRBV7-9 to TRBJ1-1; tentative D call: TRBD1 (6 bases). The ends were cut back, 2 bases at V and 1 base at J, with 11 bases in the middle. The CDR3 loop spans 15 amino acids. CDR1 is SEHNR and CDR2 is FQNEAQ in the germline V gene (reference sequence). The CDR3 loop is CASSLTQGKNTEAFF. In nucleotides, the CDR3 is TGTGCCAGCAGCTTAACCCAGGGGAAGAACACTGAAGCTTTCTTT. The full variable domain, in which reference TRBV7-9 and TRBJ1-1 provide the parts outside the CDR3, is DTGVSQNPRHKITKRGQNVTFRCDPISEHNRLYWYRQTLGQGPEFLTYFQNEAQLEKSRLLSDRFSAERPKGSFSTLEIQRTEQGDSAMYLCASSLTQGKNTEAFFGQGTRLTVV.

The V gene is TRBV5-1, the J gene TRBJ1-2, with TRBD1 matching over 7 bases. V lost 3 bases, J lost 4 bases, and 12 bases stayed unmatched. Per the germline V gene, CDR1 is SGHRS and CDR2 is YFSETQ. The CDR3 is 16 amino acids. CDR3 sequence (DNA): TGCGCCAGCAGCTGGACATCCGCAGGGGGTTTCTATGGCTACACCTTC. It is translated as CASSWTSAGGFYGYTF. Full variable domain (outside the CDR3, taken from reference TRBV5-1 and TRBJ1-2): KAGVTQTPRYLIKTRGQQVTLSCSPISGHRSVSWYQQTPGQGLQFLFEYFSETQRNKGNFPGRFSGRQFSNSRSEMNVSTLELGDSALYLCASSWTSAGGFYGYTFGSGTRLTVV.

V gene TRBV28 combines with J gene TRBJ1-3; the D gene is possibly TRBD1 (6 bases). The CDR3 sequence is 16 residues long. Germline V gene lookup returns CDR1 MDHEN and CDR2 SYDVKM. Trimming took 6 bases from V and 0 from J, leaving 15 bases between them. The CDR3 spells CASRKIDRSSGNTIYF. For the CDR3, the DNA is TGTGCCAGCAGAAAGATCGACAGGTCCTCTGGAAACACCATATATTTT.

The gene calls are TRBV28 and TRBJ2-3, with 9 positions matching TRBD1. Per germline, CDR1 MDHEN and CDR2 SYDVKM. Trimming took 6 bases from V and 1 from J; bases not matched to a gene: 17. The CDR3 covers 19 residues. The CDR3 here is CASRISRGQGFSGTDTQYF. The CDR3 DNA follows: TGTGCCAGCAGGATCAGTCGCGGACAGGGGTTTTCTGGCACAGATACGCAGTATTTT. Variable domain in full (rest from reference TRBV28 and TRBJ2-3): DVKVTQSSRYLVKRTGEKVFLECVQDMDHENMFWYRQDPGLGLRLIYFSYDVKMKEKGDIPEGYSVSREKKERFSLILESASTNQTSMYLCASRISRGQGFSGTDTQYFGPGTRLTVL.

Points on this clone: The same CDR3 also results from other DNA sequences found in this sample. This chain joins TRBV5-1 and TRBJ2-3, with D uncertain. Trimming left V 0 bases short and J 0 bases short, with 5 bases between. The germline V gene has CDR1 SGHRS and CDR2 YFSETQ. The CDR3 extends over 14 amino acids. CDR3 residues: CASSLGSSTDTQYF. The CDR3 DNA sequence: TGCGCCAGCAGCTTGGGTAGTAGCACAGATACGCAGTATTTT. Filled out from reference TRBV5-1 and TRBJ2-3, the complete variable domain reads KAGVTQTPRYLIKTRGQQVTLSCSPISGHRSVSWYQQTPGQGLQFLFEYFSETQRNKGNFPGRFSGRQFSNSRSEMNVSTLELGDSALYLCASSLGSSTDTQYFGPGTRLTVL.

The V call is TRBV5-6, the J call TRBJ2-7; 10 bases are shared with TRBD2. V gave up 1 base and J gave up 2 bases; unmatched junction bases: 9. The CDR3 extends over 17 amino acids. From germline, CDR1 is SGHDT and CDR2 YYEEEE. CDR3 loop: CASSLWTSGTSTYEQYF. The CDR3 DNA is TGTGCCAGCAGCTTGTGGACTAGCGGTACCTCGACCTACGAGCAGTACTTC.

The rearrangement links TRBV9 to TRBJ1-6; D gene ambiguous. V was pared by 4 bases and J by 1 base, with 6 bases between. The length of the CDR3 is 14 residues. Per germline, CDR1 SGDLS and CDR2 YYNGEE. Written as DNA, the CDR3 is TGTGCCAGCAGCACGGGGTCCTATAATTCACCCCTCCACTTT. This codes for CASSTGSYNSPLHF.

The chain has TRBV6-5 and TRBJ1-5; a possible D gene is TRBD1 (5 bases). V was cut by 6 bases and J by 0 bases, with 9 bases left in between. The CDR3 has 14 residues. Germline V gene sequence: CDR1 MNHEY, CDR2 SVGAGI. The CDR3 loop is CASRPGVSNQPQHF. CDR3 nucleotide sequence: TGTGCCAGCAGACCGGGGGTTAGCAATCAGCCCCAGCATTTT.

CDR3 bases: TGTGCCAGTACCAAAAGGCGGCCTATCACTGAAGCTTTCTTT. Its protein is CASTKRRPITEAFF. This chain uses TRBV19 with TRBJ1-1, with D unresolved. Germline loops: CDR1 LNHDA, CDR2 SQIVND (reference sequence). CDR3 length equals 14 residues. Trimming pared 7 bases from V and 4 bases from J, leaving 16 bases between.

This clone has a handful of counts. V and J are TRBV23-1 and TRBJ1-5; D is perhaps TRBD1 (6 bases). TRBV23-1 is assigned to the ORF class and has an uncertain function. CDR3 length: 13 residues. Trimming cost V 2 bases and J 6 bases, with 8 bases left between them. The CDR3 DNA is TGCGCCAGCAGTCAACAGGGGTGTCAGCCCCAGCATTTT. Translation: CASSQQGCQPQHF.

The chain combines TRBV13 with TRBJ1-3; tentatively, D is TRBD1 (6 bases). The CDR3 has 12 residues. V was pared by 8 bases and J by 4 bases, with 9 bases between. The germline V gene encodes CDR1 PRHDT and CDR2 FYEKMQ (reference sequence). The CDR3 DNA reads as TGTGCCAGCTCCGACAGGGGAAACACCATATATTTT. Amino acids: CASSDRGNTIYF.

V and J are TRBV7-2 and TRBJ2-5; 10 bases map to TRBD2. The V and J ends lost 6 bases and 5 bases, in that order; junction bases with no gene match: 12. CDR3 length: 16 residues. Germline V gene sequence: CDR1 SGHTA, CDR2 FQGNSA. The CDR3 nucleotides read TGTGCCAGCAGTTTAACTAGCGGGACAAGACGGGAGACCCAGTACTTC. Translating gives CASSLTSGTRRETQYF.

The CDR3 DNA reads TGTGCCAGCAGTCCGGGCGGGGGGGCCTACAATGAGCAGTTCTTC. This encodes CASSPGGGAYNEQFF. The rearrangement joins TRBV28 to TRBJ2-1; the match to TRBD2 covers 9 bases. The germline V gene has CDR1 MDHEN and CDR2 SYDVKM. The CDR3 length is 15 residues. Germline trimming cut 5 bases from V and 2 bases from J; bases unmatched to any gene: 4.

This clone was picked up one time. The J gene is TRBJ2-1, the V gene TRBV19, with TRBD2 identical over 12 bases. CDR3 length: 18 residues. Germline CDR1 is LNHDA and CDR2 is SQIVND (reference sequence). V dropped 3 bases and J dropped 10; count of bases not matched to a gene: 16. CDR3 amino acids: CASSMKFNRASGRGEQFF. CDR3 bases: TGTGCCAGTAGTATGAAATTCAATCGCGCTAGCGGGAGGGGAGAGCAGTTCTTC.

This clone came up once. The CDR3 region has the DNA TGTGCCAGCAGCTTAACAGGGGCCAACGTCCTGACTTTC. Translated, it gives CASSLTGANVLTF. The gene calls are TRBV7-6 and TRBJ2-6, with unresolved D. Trimming removed 2 bases at V and 4 bases at J, with 3 bases between. The CDR3 runs to 13 residues. Looked up from germline, CDR1 is SGHVS and CDR2 is FNYEAQ.

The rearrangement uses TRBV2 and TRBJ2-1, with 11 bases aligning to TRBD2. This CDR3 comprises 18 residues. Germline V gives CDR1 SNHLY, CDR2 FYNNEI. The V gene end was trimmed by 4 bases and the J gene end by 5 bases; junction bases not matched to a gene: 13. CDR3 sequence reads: CASSGVAGGPIVDNEQFF. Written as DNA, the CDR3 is TGTGCCAGCAGTGGTGTAGCGGGAGGGCCGATTGTCGACAATGAGCAGTTCTTC.

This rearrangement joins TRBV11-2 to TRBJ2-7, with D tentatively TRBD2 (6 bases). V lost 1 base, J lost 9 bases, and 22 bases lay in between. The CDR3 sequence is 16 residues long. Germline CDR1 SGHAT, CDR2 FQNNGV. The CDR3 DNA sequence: TGTGCCAGCAGCTTAGTAGGTGTGGGACTCACCGTCAGGCAGTACTTC. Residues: CASSLVGVGLTVRQYF.

CDR3 loop: CASTTSGKGEQFF. DNA of the CDR3: TGTGCCAGCACTACTAGCGGGAAAGGTGAGCAGTTCTTC. The chain has TRBV9 and TRBJ2-1, with 10 positions matching TRBD2. Germline CDR1 SGDLS, CDR2 YYNGEE. V was clipped by 6 bases and J by 9 bases; unmatched bases: 6. CDR3 length equals 13 residues.

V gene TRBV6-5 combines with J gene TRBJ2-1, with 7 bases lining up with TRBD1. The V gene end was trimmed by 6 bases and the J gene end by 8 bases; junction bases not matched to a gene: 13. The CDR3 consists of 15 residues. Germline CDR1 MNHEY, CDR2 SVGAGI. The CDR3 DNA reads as TGTGCCAGCAGCCCGACAGGGACGGGCGGCGATGAGCAGTTCTTC. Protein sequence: CASSPTGTGGDEQFF.

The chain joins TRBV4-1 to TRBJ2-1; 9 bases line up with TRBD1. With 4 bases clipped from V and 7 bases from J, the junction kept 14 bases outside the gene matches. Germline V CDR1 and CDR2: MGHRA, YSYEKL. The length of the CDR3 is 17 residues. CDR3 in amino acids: CASSPTHLRGQGNEQFF. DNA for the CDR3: TGCGCCAGCAGCCCCACACATCTGCGGGGACAGGGAAATGAGCAGTTCTTC.

The CDR3 here is CASSRLAGGDEQFF. The CDR3 DNA sequence: TGTGCCAGCAGTAGGTTAGCGGGAGGGGATGAGCAGTTCTTC. The rearrangement uses TRBV2 and TRBJ2-1; 11 bases fit TRBD2. The CDR3 is made up of 14 amino acids. Germline lookup yields CDR1 SNHLY and CDR2 FYNNEI. With 5 bases clipped from V and 8 bases from J, the junction kept 5 bases outside the gene matches. Filled out from reference TRBV2 and TRBJ2-1, the complete variable domain reads EPEVTQTPSHQVTQMGQEVILRCVPISNHLYFYWYRQILGQKVEFLVSFYNNEISEKSEIFDDQFSVERPDGSNFTLKIRSTKLEDSAMYFCASSRLAGGDEQFFGPGTRLTVL.

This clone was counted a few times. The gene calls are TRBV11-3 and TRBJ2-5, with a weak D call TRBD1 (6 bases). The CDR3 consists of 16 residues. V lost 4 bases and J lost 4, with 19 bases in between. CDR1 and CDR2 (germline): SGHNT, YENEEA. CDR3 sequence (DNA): TGTGCCAGCAGCTCTGTATGGTTCCAGGGGAGAGAGACCCAGTACTTC. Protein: CASSSVWFQGRETQYF.

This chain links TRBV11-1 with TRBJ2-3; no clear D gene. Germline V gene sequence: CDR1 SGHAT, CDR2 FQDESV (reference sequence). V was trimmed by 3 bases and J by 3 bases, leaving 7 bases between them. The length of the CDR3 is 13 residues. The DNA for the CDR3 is TGTGCCAGCAGCTTCGGGTTTACAGATACGCAGTATTTT. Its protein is CASSFGFTDTQYF.

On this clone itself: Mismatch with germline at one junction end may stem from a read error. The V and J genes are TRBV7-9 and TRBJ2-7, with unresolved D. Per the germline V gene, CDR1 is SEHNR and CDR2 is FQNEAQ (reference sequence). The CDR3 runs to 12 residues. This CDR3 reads CSSSRLEYEQYF. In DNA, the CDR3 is TGTTCCAGCAGCCGCCTGGAGTACGAGCAGTACTTC.